The following is a T cell receptor beta chain sequence with its context. The sample originates from a study of blood T cell repertoires in COVID-19. About the study: Sources were T cells, B-cell-depleted T cells, or PBMCs; the material itself was cDNA or gDNA.

This CDR3 comprises 14 residues. Trimming removed 0 bases from V and 1 base from J, with 6 bases in between. The germline CDR1 and CDR2 sequences are SGHNT and YYREEE (reference sequence). Per the original methods: Amplification with reference gene primers provided the estimates of nucleated cell counts. Clones were sequenced by immunoSEQ multiplex PCR, and TCRdb holds only the in-frame ones, with some missing. The D gene and trimming were derived from the DNA, and the V and J assignments and clone size from that table. The sample has approximately 85,000 clones, roughly 90% seen once; the top ten hold about 25%.

The chain uses TRBV5-4 and TRBJ2-3; TRBD1 might be the D (6 bases). This receptor was obtained from a man aged 45 to 65 with active or convalescent COVID-19. Sequenced: peripheral blood. Here the CDR3 reads CASSLDRGTDTQYF. CDR3 coding DNA: TGTGCCAGCAGCTTGGACAGGGGCACAGATACGCAGTATTTT.